This TCR beta chain was observed in a study of monozygotic twins with cystic fibrosis. On this clone itself: What it recognizes is unknown.

This table comes from immunoSEQ multiplex PCR, and its TCRdb copy is limited to in-frame clones, with some not included. This sample has around 34,000 clones, with roughly nine tenths found just once. Overall study findings and caveats: In this small cohort, shared CDR3 numbers showed no association with age, concordance or disease severity.

Germline lookup yields CDR1 LGHNA and CDR2 YSLEER. The V and J ends lost 1 base and 4 bases, in that order; junction bases with no gene match: 6. The CDR3 length is 18 residues. The sample taken for sequencing was blood. V and J are TRBV4-3 and TRBJ2-6; 11 nucleotides line up with TRBD2. The receptor was isolated from a girl aged 2-15 years with cystic fibrosis. The CDR3 DNA follows: TGCGCCAGCAGCCAAGGTATACTAGCGGGAGCGGGGGCCAACGTCCTGACTTTC. Translation: CASSQGILAGAGANVLTF.